This passage covers 18 T cell receptor beta chains from one sample sequenced in a study of blood T cell repertoires in COVID-19 (dated by TCRdb to the early 2020s). Library method: the immunoSEQ multiplex PCR assay. The table was pulled from immuneACCESS by TCRdb, which kept in-frame rearrangements only. Such tables lose some clones; where checked, under half of the loss comes from unresolved V genes, and the rest has no known cause. This sample is represented by about 200,000 clones; 70% to 90% of them were singletons. Around 5% of the sample is held by the ten biggest clonotypes. Sequencing used peripheral blood. The receptors come from a woman of 80 years or more with acute or convalescent COVID-19.

The CDR3 sequence: CASSPSGVEQFF. The CDR3 DNA is TGTGCCAGCTCACCTAGCGGGGTTGAGCAGTTCTTC. V gene TRBV18 combines with J gene TRBJ2-1, with 8 bases aligning to TRBD2. J gave up 9 bases and V 3 bases, and 1 base lay outside the gene matches. Germline V gene data show CDR1 as KGHSH and CDR2 as LQKENI. This CDR3 region has 12 residues.

As concerns this clone: Other DNA sequences in the sample encode the same CDR3. The V gene is TRBV5-1, the J gene TRBJ2-1; no clear D. CDR3 length: 13 residues. V lost 0 bases and J lost 6, with 7 bases in between. CDR1 SGHRS and CDR2 YFSETQ come from the germline V gene. The CDR3 nucleotides are TGCGCCAGCAGCTTGGACCCCGGCAATGAGCAGTTCTTC. This codes for CASSLDPGNEQFF.

This clone came up once. The chain links TRBV4-1 to TRBJ2-1, with a weak D call TRBD2 (6 bases). Trimming pared 5 bases from V and 0 bases from J, leaving 8 bases between. The CDR3 extends over 14 amino acids. CDR1 is MGHRA and CDR2 is YSYEKL in the germline V gene. CDR3 DNA: TGCGCCAGCAGCGTGGACTACTCCTACAATGAGCAGTTCTTC. Translation gives CASSVDYSYNEQFF.

This sequence joins TRBV11-3 and TRBJ1-1; 10 positions match TRBD1. V was pared by 5 bases and J by 3 bases, with 9 bases of the junction left unmatched. This CDR3 is built from 16 residues. The germline CDR1 and CDR2 sequences are SGHNT and YENEEA. Written as DNA, the CDR3 is TGTGCCAGCAGCCACTCACCGGGACAGGGGCACACTGAAGCTTTCTTT. Translation: CASSHSPGQGHTEAFF.

This clone was observed a few times. V gene TRBV27 combines with J gene TRBJ1-3; D not resolved. With 7 bases removed from V and 4 bases from J, the gap between germline ends came to 5 bases. This CDR3 is built from 11 residues. Germline CDR1 and CDR2: MNHEY and SMNVEV (reference sequence). This CDR3 is CASTSGNTIYF. The DNA of the CDR3 is TGTGCCAGCACCTCCGGAAACACCATATATTTT.

The chain recombines TRBV18 with TRBJ1-2, with TRBD1 matching 8 bases. Losses at the gene ends were 2 bases for V and 2 bases for J; bases not matched to a gene: 1. This CDR3 contains 14 residues. Germline V lookup: CDR1 KGHSH, CDR2 LQKENI. The CDR3 nucleotides read TGTGCCAGCTCACCAGGACAGGGCAACTATGGCTACACCTTC. Its translation: CASSPGQGNYGYTF.

The chain combines TRBV6-5 with TRBJ2-5; 9 bases align to TRBD2. The V segment lost 6 bases and the J segment 4 bases; nucleotides outside the gene matches: 9. The CDR3 is made up of 15 amino acids. Per germline, CDR1 MNHEY and CDR2 SVGAGI. As DNA, the CDR3 is TGTGCCAGCAGGCCGCTAGCGCGGGGGGGAGAGACCCAGTACTTC. It translates to CASRPLARGGETQYF.

The chain couples TRBV6-5 to TRBJ1-2, with TRBD1 matching over 9 bases. V trimming: 6 bases; J trimming: 5 bases; junction bases outside the gene matches: 4. Germline lookup yields CDR1 MNHEY and CDR2 SVGAGI. The CDR3 totals 13 residues. This CDR3 is CASRGTGRYGYTF. The CDR3 DNA follows: TGTGCCAGCAGGGGGACAGGGAGGTATGGCTACACCTTC.

This chain uses TRBV29-1 with TRBJ2-3, with D maybe TRBD2 (6 bases). The CDR3 sequence is 19 residues long. From germline, CDR1 is SQVTM and CDR2 ANQGSEA. Trimming removed 1 base from V and 2 bases from J, with 25 bases in between. The chain's CDR3 is CSVEGGGTGFQRVTDTQYF. The DNA of the CDR3 is TGCAGCGTTGAAGGAGGAGGGACCGGCTTCCAAAGGGTCACAGATACGCAGTATTTT.

The chain couples TRBV4-1 to TRBJ2-2; D might be TRBD2 (5 bases). Germline V gene sequence: CDR1 MGHRA, CDR2 YSYEKL. V dropped 0 bases and J dropped 8 bases, with 19 bases sitting between them. The CDR3 covers 17 residues. The CDR3 reads CASSQESGITLPGELFF. The CDR3, as DNA: TGCGCCAGCAGCCAAGAATCGGGGATCACATTGCCGGGGGAGCTGTTTTTT.

This clone was observed a few times. The V call is TRBV18, the J call TRBJ2-1, with TRBD2 matching over 9 bases. CDR3 size: 16 residues. The junction had 5 bases not matched to a gene; V was cut back by 2 bases and J by 3 bases. Germline V CDR1 and CDR2: KGHSH, LQKENI. CDR3 sequence reads: CASSPKLAGSYNEQFF. CDR3 nucleotide sequence: TGTGCCAGCTCACCAAAACTAGCGGGTAGCTACAATGAGCAGTTCTTC. The whole variable domain, filled in from reference TRBV18 and TRBJ2-1, reads NAGVMQNPRHLVRRRGQEARLRCSPMKGHSHVYWYRQLPEEGLKFMVYLQKENIIDESGMPKERFSAEFPKEGPSILRIQQVVRGDSAAYFCASSPKLAGSYNEQFFGPGTRLTVL.

This clone was observed a few times. The chain uses TRBV30 and TRBJ1-6; TRBD1 matches 8 bases. The V segment lost 1 base and the J segment 0 bases; nucleotides outside the gene matches: 5. The CDR3 loop spans 17 amino acids. Germline CDR1 and CDR2: GTSNPN and SVGIG (reference sequence). The CDR3 bases are TGTGCCTGGAGTGGCCGGACAGGGAGCTCCTATAATTCACCCCTCCACTTT. This encodes CAWSGRTGSSYNSPLHF.

This clone was seen more than once but under ten times. As DNA, the CDR3 is TGTGCCAGCAGTCCTCAAGCCGGCTCCTACGAGCAGTACTTC. Translation: CASSPQAGSYEQYF. V usage is TRBV11-2 and J usage is TRBJ2-7; D not certain. This CDR3 has 14 residues. V gave up 6 bases and J gave up 0 bases, with 12 bases separating them. CDR1 is SGHAT, CDR2 FQNNGV, per germline.

The chain combines TRBV4-2 with TRBJ2-7; possibly TRBD1 for D (5 bases). The CDR3 runs 16 residues. Looked up from germline, CDR1 is LGHNA and CDR2 is YNFKEQ. Trimming removed 4 bases from V and 6 bases from J, with 22 bases in between. The CDR3 DNA reads TGTGCCAGCAGCCGCGCCTACCTACAGGATCTGTCCGAGCAGTACTTC. The encoded protein is CASSRAYLQDLSEQYF.

In this sample, this clone turned up once. The J gene is TRBJ1-2, the V gene TRBV5-6; D ambiguous. There are 12 residues in the CDR3. Germline-derived CDR1 and CDR2 are SGHDT and YYEEEE. The V end was cut by 0 bases, the J end by 4 bases, with 4 bases between. The CDR3 sequence is CASSLASYGYTF. The CDR3 bases are TGTGCCAGCAGCTTGGCGTCCTATGGCTACACCTTC.

The V gene is TRBV7-8, the J gene TRBJ2-1; 8 positions agree with TRBD2. This CDR3 is 16 amino acids long. Germline assignment: CDR1 SGHVS and CDR2 FQNEAQ. V shed 3 bases, J shed 0 bases, and the junction held 4 bases outside the gene matches. CDR3 sequence: CASSFTSGFSYNEQFF. CDR3 nucleotides: TGTGCCAGCAGCTTTACTAGCGGCTTCTCCTACAATGAGCAGTTCTTC.

V is TRBV7-9 and J is TRBJ2-1, with TRBD2 identical over 15 bases. This CDR3 has 18 residues. The junction had 6 bases not matched to a gene; V was cut back by 3 bases and J by 3 bases. Germline V CDR1 and CDR2: SEHNR, FQNEAQ (reference sequence). CDR3 in amino acids: CASSFGLAGGFLYNEQFF. The CDR3 DNA reads TGTGCCAGCAGCTTCGGACTAGCGGGAGGGTTCCTCTACAATGAGCAGTTCTTC.

The CDR3, as DNA: TGTGCCAGCAGTGAATTCATCGTCGGGCAGTACTTC. This translates into CASSEFIVGQYF. The V and J genes are TRBV6-1 and TRBJ2-7; D remains ambiguous. Trimming stripped 2 bases from V and 9 bases from J, with 11 bases between. The CDR3 totals 12 residues. CDR1 is MNHNS and CDR2 is SASEGT in the germline V gene.